The clone carrying this T cell receptor (beta chain) was seen repeatedly, ten times or more. Its antigen is as yet unknown. These data belong to a study of read filtering for tumor transcriptome and immune sequencing. Study as a whole: The cohort had roughly 17 men and about 15 women aged roughly 45 to 90, mean about 70 years.

The library was built from 400 ng RNA with molecular barcoded adaptors for alpha/delta and beta/gamma chains. One entry per CDR3 protein results from TCRdb running MiXCR on the reads. Of roughly 59,000 distinct CDR3 sequences in the sample, around a fifth are singletons; the top ten hold roughly a tenth. Study results and caveats: Correlation between methods rose after single-read clonotypes were removed.

The TCR comes from a donor aged 40 or over with multiple myeloma. The sequenced sample consisted of a population of CD138-negative cells sorted from bone marrow.

The CDR3 spells CSVESPSGSFGQFF. For the CDR3, the DNA is TGCAGCGTTGAATCCCCTAGCGGGAGTTTTGGTCAGTTCTTC. The chain joins TRBV29-1 to TRBJ2-1; TRBD2 agrees at 10 bases. From germline, CDR1 is SQVTM and CDR2 ANQGSEA. V dropped 2 bases and J dropped 13; count of bases not matched to a gene: 11. The CDR3 is made up of 14 amino acids.